This T cell receptor (beta chain) derives from a study of T cells after yellow fever vaccination. This clonotype occurred many times. What it binds is unknown. Study results and caveats: Primary-vaccination clones mostly resurfaced post-booster (nearly 97% CD4, just under 90% CD8). The appearance of a small share of clonotypes in both CD4 and CD8 compartments was observed. Abundant contaminating clonotypes from the bulk population could appear in FACS-sorted repertoires. The secondary response was weaker but peaked faster, day 5 versus 15.

The CDR3 is 13 residues long. CDR1 is KGHSH, CDR2 LQKENI, per germline. Trimming left V 1 base short and J 3 bases short, with 6 bases between. TCRdb redid the calling of the 5' RACE reads with MiXCR, one entry per CDR3 protein. The sample has roughly 120,000 distinct CDR3 sequences, roughly 6.8% seen once. The starting material was CD4+ T cells sorted from PBMCs, obtained about 49 days after the first yellow fever vaccination. The clonotype originates from a man between 18 and 29 years old who received the YFV17D yellow fever vaccine. The chain is built from TRBV18 and TRBJ2-5, with D unclear. This chain's CDR3 is CASSPRQEETQYF. As DNA, the CDR3 is TGTGCCAGCTCACCACGCCAGGAAGAGACCCAGTACTTC.